Listed here are 20 T cell receptor beta chains from one sample, sequenced in a study of blood T cells in healthy people across ages. Primers used in a second PCR of roughly 6 to 11 cycles were a sample-barcoded 5' primer and a J-beta primer mix. Each CDR3 protein gets one entry after TCRdb re-called the 5' RACE reads with MiXCR. Among roughly 1,300,000 distinct CDR3 sequences, 59% were seen once, and the ten largest hold 6.5% to 8.5%. Specimen: blood. The receptors come from a man aged 18 to 29 in good health.

The chain joins TRBV29-1 to TRBJ2-1; the D is unclear. The CDR3 length is 10 residues. V shed 4 bases and J shed 9 bases, with 7 bases lying between them. Germline CDR1 SQVTM, CDR2 ANQGSEA. CDR3 in DNA: TGCAGCGTTGCACAGCCTGAGCAGTTCTTC. Residues: CSVAQPEQFF.

CDR3 in DNA: TGCGCCAGCAGCTTTGCGCGGGGGAAGGGAGAGACCCAGTACTTC. It encodes CASSFARGKGETQYF. The J gene is TRBJ2-5, the V gene TRBV5-1; 7 bases are a match to TRBD2. The V and J ends lost 2 bases and 4 bases, in that order; junction bases with no gene match: 8. The germline gives CDR1 SGHRS, CDR2 YFSETQ. The CDR3 is made up of 15 amino acids.

J is TRBJ1-5 and V is TRBV2; the D is unclear. V lost 7 bases, J lost 2 bases, and 9 bases lay in between. Germline V gene lookup returns CDR1 SNHLY and CDR2 FYNNEI. CDR3 length: 13 amino acids. The DNA for the CDR3 is TGTGCCAGCACTAGGGAGGGCAATCAGCCCCAGCATTTT. Amino acid sequence: CASTREGNQPQHF.

The chain employs TRBV2 and TRBJ2-3; D uncertain. Trimming shortened V by 1 base and J by 3 bases, and 8 bases separated the two germline ends. CDR1 and CDR2 from the germline V gene are SNHLY and FYNNEI. The CDR3 length is 14 residues. The CDR3 protein is CASSEGLRTDTQYF. In DNA form, the CDR3 reads TGTGCCAGCAGTGAAGGACTCCGAACAGATACGCAGTATTTT.

V usage is TRBV6-6 and J usage is TRBJ2-7; TRBD1 might be the D (5 bases). Per germline, CDR1 MNHNY and CDR2 SVGAGI (reference sequence). CDR3 size: 15 residues. The V and J ends lost 2 bases and 0 bases respectively, with 11 bases between them. In DNA form, the CDR3 reads TGTGCCAGCAGTTACGACAGCTCCAACTCCTACGAGCAGTACTTC. It encodes CASSYDSSNSYEQYF.

Only one count was recorded for this clonotype. This sequence joins TRBV28 and TRBJ1-5; 7 bases are a match to TRBD1. The junction had 6 bases not matched to a gene; V was cut back by 6 bases and J by 1 base. Looked up from germline, CDR1 is MDHEN and CDR2 is SYDVKM. This CDR3 spans 15 amino acids. CDR3 sequence reads: CASRGSGQSNQPQHF. The CDR3 DNA sequence: TGTGCCAGCAGAGGGTCGGGACAGAGCAATCAGCCCCAGCATTTT.

The rearrangement joins TRBV27 to TRBJ2-7; unclear D gene. Trimming pared 2 bases from V and 3 bases from J, leaving 11 bases between. The length of the CDR3 is 14 residues. Germline lookup yields CDR1 MNHEY and CDR2 SMNVEV (reference sequence). CDR3 DNA: TGTGCCAGCAGTTTACAGGCTGCCCTCTACGAGCAGTACTTC. Translated: CASSLQAALYEQYF.

This chain links TRBV25-1 with TRBJ2-4, with a possible D match to TRBD1 (6 bases). V was cut by 6 bases and J by 8 bases, with 11 bases left in between. CDR3 length: 12 residues. The germline V gene encodes CDR1 MGHDK and CDR2 SYGVNS. The CDR3 coding sequence is TGTGCCAGCAGGAGGGGGTTGGACATTCAGTACTTC. The encoded protein is CASRRGLDIQYF.

The V and J genes are TRBV29-1 and TRBJ2-2; D may be TRBD1 (6 bases). The CDR3 sequence is 13 residues long. V was clipped by 7 bases and J by 6 bases, with 15 bases between them. CDR1 is SQVTM and CDR2 is ANQGSEA in the germline V gene. Here the CDR3 reads CSALTGSAGELFF. The CDR3 coding sequence is TGCAGCGCACTTACAGGGTCGGCCGGGGAGCTGTTTTTT.

V is TRBV4-1 and J is TRBJ2-3; 8 bases align to TRBD2. The CDR3 runs to 16 residues. CDR1 and CDR2 from the germline V gene are MGHRA and YSYEKL. The J segment lost 4 bases and the V segment lost 1 base, leaving 7 bases of the junction unmatched. The CDR3 sequence is CASSQVAGGFADTQYF. The CDR3 DNA follows: TGCGCCAGCAGCCAAGTTGCGGGAGGTTTCGCAGATACGCAGTATTTT.

The chain links TRBV4-3 to TRBJ2-7; TRBD1 might be the D (6 bases). Trimming removed 4 bases at V and 2 bases at J, with 27 bases between. CDR1 is LGHNA, CDR2 YSLEER, per germline. This CDR3 spans 19 amino acids. CDR3 sequence (DNA): TGCGCCAGCAGCCGGAGTCTCGACTCCGGGACACCATACCCCTACGAGCAGTACTTC. Translating it yields CASSRSLDSGTPYPYEQYF.

CDR3 in amino acids: CASSFRRQTEKLFF. CDR3 bases: TGTGCCAGCAGTTTCAGGAGGCAGACAGAAAAACTGTTTTTT. This chain joins TRBV27 and TRBJ1-4; no firm D call. Germline V gene lookup returns CDR1 MNHEY and CDR2 SMNVEV (reference sequence). This CDR3 comprises 14 residues. V lost 3 bases and J 8 bases, leaving 13 bases between the germline ends.

The CDR3 sequence is CASSLDGTLNTEAFF. The CDR3 nucleotides read TGCGCCAGCAGCTTGGACGGCACATTGAACACTGAAGCTTTCTTT. J is TRBJ1-1 and V is TRBV5-1; D unresolved. This CDR3 has 15 amino acids. Germline CDR1 reads SGHRS; CDR2 reads YFSETQ. Trimming shortened V by 0 bases and J by 0 bases, and 9 bases separated the two germline ends.

V is TRBV13 and J is TRBJ1-2; D is unresolved. Germline V CDR1 and CDR2: PRHDT, FYEKMQ (reference sequence). Trimming shortened V by 5 bases and J by 8 bases, and 21 bases separated the two germline ends. The CDR3 extends over 15 amino acids. CDR3 amino acids: CASSGPGQRRIGYTF. The CDR3 region has the DNA TGTGCCAGCAGCGGCCCTGGGCAGCGGAGAATCGGCTACACCTTC.

This clonotype was seen only a few times. The chain couples TRBV4-2 to TRBJ1-2, with 7 bases that match TRBD1. With V trimmed by 0 bases and J by 8 bases, 9 bases remained unmatched. The CDR3 is made up of 15 amino acids. Germline loops: CDR1 LGHNA, CDR2 YNFKEQ. The CDR3 nucleotides read TGTGCCAGCAGCCAAGATAGGACAGGATTTTCAGGCTACACCTTC. It is translated as CASSQDRTGFSGYTF.

This clonotype occurred a few times. The V gene is TRBV20-1, the J gene TRBJ2-1; 8 bases agree with TRBD2. CDR1 and CDR2 (germline): DFQATT, SNEGSKA (reference sequence). V was pared by 6 bases and J by 7 bases, with 8 bases of the junction left unmatched. This CDR3 has 13 residues. The CDR3 region is CSAYGTSSNEQFF. The CDR3 bases are TGCAGTGCCTATGGGACTAGTAGTAATGAGCAGTTCTTC.

This clonotype was seen a few times. The chain combines TRBV12-3 or TRBV12-4 with TRBJ2-7; D may be TRBD2 (6 bases). With 8 bases removed from V and 4 bases from J, the gap between germline ends came to 15 bases. CDR3 length: 13 residues. DNA for the CDR3: TGTGCCAGCGCGAGGGAGGACGGGTACGAGCAGTACTTC. Amino acids: CASAREDGYEQYF.

V and J are TRBV11-2 and TRBJ1-5; possible D gene TRBD1, 5 bases. This CDR3 spans 19 amino acids. Germline CDR1 is SGHAT and CDR2 is FQNNGV. Trimming cost V 0 bases and J 4 bases, with 22 bases left between them. The CDR3 DNA follows: TGTGCCAGCAGCTTAGATTTTGAGGGGAGCAAAAGGGTAAATCAGCCCCAGCATTTT. It yields the protein CASSLDFEGSKRVNQPQHF.

The chain has TRBV11-3 and TRBJ2-1, with 7 bases identical to TRBD2. This CDR3 comprises 14 residues. The J segment lost 11 bases and the V segment lost 5 bases, leaving 12 bases of the junction unmatched. The germline V gene encodes CDR1 SGHNT and CDR2 YENEEA. The CDR3 nucleotides are TGTGCCAGCAGCGGGGAGGGGTCATTCGGGAAGCAGTTCTTC. Protein sequence: CASSGEGSFGKQFF.

The chain employs TRBV29-1 and TRBJ2-2; a weak D match, TRBD2 (6 bases). Trimming left V 4 bases short and J 5 bases short, with 8 bases between. This CDR3 spans 12 amino acids. Germline CDR1 reads SQVTM; CDR2 reads ANQGSEA. The CDR3 sequence: CSVAGGTGELFF. The CDR3 bases are TGCAGCGTTGCCGGGGGAACCGGGGAGCTGTTTTTT.